This T cell receptor beta chain was observed in a study of T cell responses to AZD1222 COVID-19 vaccine. Overall study results and limits: The study found vaccine-associated CD4 TCRs spanning spike, dominant at 160-218 and 743-854. In a largely white British group with more females than males, clonal diversity was possibly underestimated. The study sampled repertoires only after the peak T cell response.

The V end was cut by 0 bases, the J end by 2 bases, with 11 bases between. The CDR3 has 16 residues. Germline V gene lookup returns CDR1 SEHNR and CDR2 FQNEAQ (reference sequence). Assay used: immunoSEQ multiplex PCR; TCRdb lists only in-frame clones, some missing. The table shows over 100,000 clones, with approximately 91% occurring only once. On this clone itself: Its antigen is still unknown.

The chain joins TRBV7-9 to TRBJ1-3, with D unresolved. The receptor comes from an adult who received the AZD1222 COVID-19 vaccine. The sequences come from peripheral blood, collected 28 days after the second AZD1222 dose. The CDR3 DNA follows: TGTGCCAGCAGCTTAGCCGCGATAACGGCTGGAAACACCATATATTTT. Translating it yields CASSLAAITAGNTIYF.